These T cell receptor beta chains were read from a single sample in a study of T cell changes during pregnancy in multiple sclerosis. Libraries were prepared by immunoSEQ multiplex PCR; TCRdb keeps only in-frame clonotypes and omits some of them. This sample has about 68,000 clones, with about 91% found just once. The input for sequencing was peripheral blood, taken in the second trimester of pregnancy. Every receptor here comes from a female donor in good health, enrolled as a control in a pregnancy study. Each CDR3 is given with its conserved first and last residue. The order of the fields is CDR3 protein, CDR3 DNA, V gene, clone size, J gene, D gene. D genes are given only for firm matches. Rows may omit the clone size; those that give it use once, few, many or a size class.

CASSTIDRTSNTEAFF	TGTGCCAGTAGTACTATCGACAGGACTTCCAACACTGAAGCTTTCTTT	TRBV19	-	TRBJ1-1	-
CASSVDDRVNTEAFF	TGTGCCAGCAGCGTAGATGACAGGGTAAACACTGAAGCTTTCTTT	TRBV9	-	TRBJ1-1	TRBD1
CASSISGQRGSETQYF	TGTGCCAGTAGTATTTCTGGCCAGCGGGGATCAGAGACCCAGTACTTC	TRBV19	-	TRBJ2-5	TRBD2
CASSLSSGTARRYREF	TGTGCCAGCAGTTTGTCTAGCGGGACCGCCAGAAGATATAGAGAATTT	TRBV28	-	TRBJ2-3	TRBD2
CASSSPEGGSQPQHF	TGTGCCAGCAGTTCCCCGGAGGGCGGGAGTCAGCCCCAGCATTTT	TRBV28	-	TRBJ1-5	-
CASRRAGGGYTF	TGTGCCAGCAGGAGGGCGGGAGGTGGCTACACCTTC	TRBV28	-	TRBJ1-2	-
CASSLLQGVGNIQYF	TGTGCCAGCAGTTTATTACAGGGCGTGGGAAACATTCAGTACTTC	TRBV28	-	TRBJ2-4	-
CASSYGDRYNEKLFF	TGTGCCAGCAGTTACGGAGACAGGTATAATGAAAAACTGTTTTTT	TRBV6-6	-	TRBJ1-4	-
CASSEGGHGQGNYGYTF	TGTGCCAGCAGTGAAGGAGGTCACGGACAGGGGAACTATGGCTACACCTTC	TRBV2	-	TRBJ1-2	TRBD1
CASSPDRLAGNTIYF	TGTGCCAGCTCACCGGACAGGTTGGCTGGAAACACCATATATTTT	TRBV18	-	TRBJ1-3	TRBD1
CASSPRTGGITEAFF	TGTGCCAGCAGCCCGCGGACAGGGGGCATCACTGAAGCTTTCTTT	TRBV5-5	-	TRBJ1-1	TRBD1
CSARTGTRGELFF	TGCAGCGCCCGGACAGGGACTCGCGGGGAGCTGTTTTTT	TRBV29-1	-	TRBJ2-2	TRBD1
CASSDVNTGELFF	TGTGCCAGCAGTGACGTTAACACCGGGGAGCTGTTTTTT	TRBV6-1	-	TRBJ2-2	-
CASTSRRGWRTEAFF	TGCGCCAGCACCTCTCGTCGGGGGTGGAGGACTGAAGCTTTCTTT	TRBV10-1	-	TRBJ1-1	-
CASTLAGLGGGSYGYTF	TGTGCCAGCACCCTAGCCGGATTGGGGGGTGGAAGCTATGGCTACACCTTC	TRBV11-2	-	TRBJ1-2	-
CASSLAARPTSGGYEQYF	TGTGCCAGCAGCTTAGCGGCTCGACCGACTAGCGGGGGTTACGAGCAGTACTTC	TRBV7-6	-	TRBJ2-7	TRBD2
CASSLRGETQYF	TGTGCCAGCAGTTTAAGGGGAGAGACCCAGTACTTC	TRBV27	-	TRBJ2-5	-
CASSSPFTGFSYEQYF	TGTGCCAGCAGTTCCCCCTTTACAGGATTTTCCTACGAGCAGTACTTC	TRBV28	-	TRBJ2-7	-
CASSPTGGNEQFF	TGTGCCAGCAGCCCGACTGGCGGGAATGAGCAGTTCTTC	TRBV7-2	-	TRBJ2-1	-
CASSQAYGETQYF	TGCGCCAGCAGCCAGGCTTACGGGGAGACCCAGTACTTC	TRBV4-1	-	TRBJ2-5	-
CASRPGEAGNTIYF	TGTGCCAGCAGACCCGGGGAGGCTGGAAACACCATATATTTT	TRBV6-5	-	TRBJ1-3	-
CASGPPFGGGVYEQYF	TGTGCTAGTGGTCCCCCCTTTGGGGGAGGGGTCTACGAGCAGTACTTC	TRBV12-5	-	TRBJ2-7	TRBD2
CARRGGVKNIQYF	TGTGCCCGCCGAGGGGGGGTCAAAAACATTCAGTACTTC	TRBV21-1	-	TRBJ2-4	-
CSVGQRVGYEQYF	TGCAGCGTGGGACAAAGAGTGGGGTACGAGCAGTACTTC	TRBV29-1	-	TRBJ2-7	-
CASSEGEPGELFF	TGTGCCAGCAGTGAGGGAGAGCCCGGGGAGCTGTTTTTT	TRBV6-4	few	TRBJ2-2	-
CASSEVSEQYF	TGTGCCAGCAGTGAAGTGAGCGAGCAGTACTTC	TRBV2	-	TRBJ2-7	-
CASSPNIEVRTPLHF	TGTGCCAGCAGCCCCAACATCGAGGTACGAACACCCCTCCACTTT	TRBV11-2	-	TRBJ1-6	-
CASSREGNRGLAFF	TGTGCCAGCAGTCGTGAGGGGAACAGGGGGCTGGCTTTCTTT	TRBV28	-	TRBJ1-1	TRBD1
CASSPSITFGGQGGGYTF	TGTGCCAGCTCACCGTCGATTACCTTTGGAGGACAGGGCGGTGGCTACACCTTC	TRBV18	once	TRBJ1-2	TRBD1
CASSPPSSGTYNEQFF	TGTGCCAGCTCACCACCGAGTAGCGGGACTTACAATGAGCAGTTCTTC	TRBV18	-	TRBJ2-1	TRBD2
CASSSGQQETQYF	TGTGCCAGCAGCTCTGGACAGCAGGAGACCCAGTACTTC	TRBV5-4	-	TRBJ2-5	-
CASSVGSGFGDTQYF	TGTGCCAGCAGCGTAGGGTCAGGGTTTGGAGATACGCAGTATTTT	TRBV9	-	TRBJ2-3	-
CASSLVADSGNTIYF	TGTGCCAGCAGCTTAGTAGCGGATTCTGGAAACACCATATATTTT	TRBV11-2	-	TRBJ1-3	-
CASSPELAGRTYEQYF	TGTGCCAGCAGCCCCGAACTAGCGGGAAGAACCTACGAGCAGTACTTC	TRBV5-4	-	TRBJ2-7	TRBD2
CASRTSAGNEQFF	TGTGCCAGCAGAACTAGCGCGGGCAATGAGCAGTTCTTC	TRBV6-6	-	TRBJ2-1	TRBD2
CASIGQGTTEAFF	TGCGCCAGCATCGGACAGGGTACGACTGAAGCTTTCTTT	TRBV5-1	-	TRBJ1-1	TRBD1
CASSLAPPGNEKLFF	TGCGCCAGCAGCTTAGCACCTCCGGGTAATGAAAAACTGTTTTTT	TRBV5-1	-	TRBJ1-4	-
CASSEFAPSSYNSPLHF	TGTGCCAGCAGTGAATTCGCGCCTAGCTCCTATAATTCACCCCTCCACTTT	TRBV25-1	-	TRBJ1-6	-
CASSVAEGLISEQFF	TGTGCCAGCAGCGTAGCTGAGGGACTTATCAGTGAGCAGTTCTTC	TRBV9	-	TRBJ2-1	-
CASSSIPGTGGSGANVLTF	TGTGCCAGCAGCTCCATTCCCGGGACAGGGGGATCTGGGGCCAACGTCCTGACTTTC	TRBV7-6	-	TRBJ2-6	TRBD1
CASSSDSFNEQFF	TGCGCCAGCAGCTCCGACAGTTTCAATGAGCAGTTCTTC	TRBV5-1	-	TRBJ2-1	-
CASSPHPPTGLGNQPQHF	TGTGCCAGTAGTCCACACCCTCCGACAGGGCTCGGCAATCAGCCCCAGCATTTT	TRBV19	-	TRBJ1-5	TRBD1
CASSRTSAAGELFF	TGTGCCAGCAGTCGAACTAGCGCCGCCGGGGAGCTGTTTTTT	TRBV28	-	TRBJ2-2	TRBD2
CASSPGQAGNSPLHF	TGTGCCAGCAGTCCCGGACAGGCGGGGAATTCACCCCTCCACTTT	TRBV28	-	TRBJ1-6	TRBD1
CASSQDTLYEQYF	TGTGCCAGCAGTCAAGACACCCTATACGAGCAGTACTTC	TRBV5-6	-	TRBJ2-7	-
CASSLGQITEAFF	TGTGCCAGCAGCTTAGGACAGATCACTGAAGCTTTCTTT	TRBV7-8	-	TRBJ1-1	-
CASSSPGLLYEQYF	TGTGCCAGCAGCTCACCGGGACTACTTTACGAGCAGTACTTC	TRBV7-2	-	TRBJ2-7	TRBD2
CASRPGLADNEQFF	TGTGCCAGCAGACCCGGACTGGCAGACAATGAGCAGTTCTTC	TRBV6-5	once	TRBJ2-1	-
CASTWAGSNEKLFF	TGCGCCAGCACCTGGGCAGGTAGTAATGAAAAACTGTTTTTT	TRBV5-1	-	TRBJ1-4	-
CASKLAGPQETQYF	TGTGCCAGCAAACTAGCGGGACCCCAAGAGACCCAGTACTTC	TRBV6-5	-	TRBJ2-5	TRBD2
CASSLSGLAGGKETQYF	TGTGCCAGCAGTTTATCGGGACTAGCGGGGGGAAAAGAGACCCAGTACTTC	TRBV27	-	TRBJ2-5	TRBD2
CASSLLSGTSRDTQYF	TGTGCCAGCAGTTTATTGTCCGGGACTAGCAGAGATACGCAGTATTTT	TRBV28	-	TRBJ2-3	TRBD2
CASTSLAATREKLFF	TGTGCCAGTACCTCTTTGGCAGCCACCAGGGAAAAACTGTTTTTT	TRBV19	-	TRBJ1-4	-
CASSSLTVLNYGYTF	TGTGCCAGCAGCAGCCTCACGGTTCTTAACTATGGCTACACCTTC	TRBV11-2	-	TRBJ1-2	-
CASSLGGHEQFF	TGCGCCAGCAGCTTGGGCGGTCATGAGCAGTTCTTC	TRBV5-1	-	TRBJ2-1	-
CASSFRGPVDTQYF	TGTGCCAGCAGTTTTAGGGGTCCAGTAGATACGCAGTATTTT	TRBV28	-	TRBJ2-3	-
CASSFNRGGYTF	TGTGCCAGCAGCTTCAACAGGGGTGGCTACACCTTC	TRBV5-8	-	TRBJ1-2	TRBD1
CASSLDPTSAYNEQFF	TGTGCCAGCAGCTTAGATCCGACTAGCGCCTACAATGAGCAGTTCTTC	TRBV11-2	-	TRBJ2-1	TRBD2
CASSLARNQPQHF	TGTGCCAGCAGCTTGGCGAGGAATCAGCCCCAGCATTTT	TRBV5-6	-	TRBJ1-5	-
CASSQETGANYGYTF	TGCGCCAGCAGCCAAGAGACAGGAGCTAACTATGGCTACACCTTC	TRBV4-1	-	TRBJ1-2	-